One and the same sample provided the 6 T cell receptor beta chains below, sequenced in a study of T-cell reconstitution after alpha-beta-depleted transplantation in children. Whole-study results and caveats: T-cell numbers and diversity one year post-transplant derived largely from freshly generated T cells.

Unique molecular identifiers tagged the TCRbeta library. TCRdb used MiXCR to reprocess the PCR reads, holding one entry per CDR3 protein. This sample yields around 270,000 distinct CDR3 sequences, of which almost 8% are seen a single time; around 9.8% belongs to the top ten. No antigen has been assigned to these receptors. The sequencing used peripheral blood, collected 360 days after TCRalphabeta/CD19-depleted stem cell transplant. These receptors all come from a female patient aged 2-10 years who had a stem cell transplant for Fanconi anemia, so the T cells may come from the graft donor.

The CDR3 nucleotides read TGTGCCAGCAGCAATACCGGGCTTGATACGCAGTATTTT. Protein product: CASSNTGLDTQYF. The chain has TRBV7-3 and TRBJ2-3; D is undetermined. The V end was cut by 5 bases, the J end by 6 bases, with 12 bases between. Per the germline V gene, CDR1 is SGHTA and CDR2 is FQGTGA. This CDR3 is built from 13 residues.

The sample holds a few counts of this clonotype. The chain links TRBV27 to TRBJ1-1; D is ambiguous. The CDR3 is made up of 15 amino acids. Germline CDR1 reads MNHEY; CDR2 reads SMNVEV (reference sequence). V lost 2 bases and J lost 3, with 13 bases in between. The CDR3 reads CASSLGRTGHTEAFF. The CDR3, as DNA: TGTGCCAGCAGTTTAGGGCGGACTGGGCACACTGAAGCTTTCTTT.

This clonotype occurred once. Written as DNA, the CDR3 is TGTGCCAGTAGTATCTACGGTCAAAAGGAAGAAAAACTGTTTTTT. Translation gives CASSIYGQKEEKLFF. This chain connects TRBV19 to TRBJ1-4; D gene ambiguous. The CDR3 runs to 15 residues. V was pared by 3 bases and J by 8 bases, with 16 bases between. Germline loops: CDR1 LNHDA, CDR2 SQIVND (reference sequence).

The J gene is TRBJ1-2, the V gene TRBV6-2 or TRBV6-3; D gene unclear. The CDR3 consists of 12 residues. Germline V CDR1 and CDR2: MNHEY, SVGEGT. V gave up 2 bases and J gave up 8 bases, with 9 bases separating them. The CDR3 DNA follows: TGTGCCAGCAGTTACAGTCGCTTCGGCTACACCTTC. It translates to CASSYSRFGYTF.

This clonotype was seen repeatedly, ten times or more. The chain uses TRBV12-3 or TRBV12-4 and TRBJ1-6; 9 nucleotides match TRBD1. The CDR3 runs to 14 residues. V trimming: 6 bases; J trimming: 7 bases; junction bases outside the gene matches: 4. CDR3 loop: CASSPGTGNSPLHF. The CDR3 DNA reads as TGTGCCAGCAGCCCCGGGACAGGGAATTCACCCCTCCACTTT.

This clonotype has ten or more counts. The chain couples TRBV6-1 to TRBJ1-2; tentatively, D is TRBD1 (5 bases). Per germline, CDR1 MNHNS and CDR2 SASEGT. Trimming shortened V by 3 bases and J by 6 bases, and 14 bases separated the two germline ends. The CDR3 is made up of 14 amino acids. The CDR3 sequence is CASSDVRTRNGYTF. The CDR3 DNA is TGTGCCAGCAGTGACGTCCGGACACGAAATGGCTACACCTTC.